These T cell receptor beta chains were read from a single sample in a study of cytomegalovirus exposure and HLA in healthy donors. Data came from immunoSEQ multiplex PCR; TCRdb stores just in-frame clones and leaves some out. The sample lists some 140,000 clones; 50% to 75% were seen once. The sequenced sample consisted of PBMCs. The origin of the receptors is a woman aged 40 to 50 in good health and CMV-seronegative. Each CDR3 is given with its conserved first and last residue. The D gene is left open where the match is weak. A row's size may be missing; if present it is once, few, many or a size class.

D gene	V gene	CDR3 length	J gene	clone size	CDR3 protein	CDR3 DNA
TRBD1	TRBV2	15	TRBJ1-1	NA	CASSDRARGRTEAFF	TGTGCCAGCAGTGATCGCGCCAGGGGGCGGACTGAAGCTTTCTTT
TRBD2	TRBV25-1	11	TRBJ2-3	few	CASNSGGSMDF	TGTGCCAGCAACAGCGGGGGTAGCATGGATTTT
TRBD1	TRBV5-8	14	TRBJ1-2	few	CASSFPGGIYGYTF	TGTGCCAGCAGCTTCCCAGGGGGGATCTATGGCTACACCTTC
NA	TRBV30	14	TRBJ1-2	NA	CAWSGLGEAAGYTF	TGTGCCTGGTCGGGACTGGGGGAGGCGGCAGGCTACACCTTC
NA	TRBV7-2	14	TRBJ1-2	NA	CASSLAAGWHGYTF	TGTGCCAGCAGCTTAGCAGCAGGGTGGCATGGCTACACCTTC
NA	TRBV4-1	18	TRBJ2-4	few	CASSQVPVRRRTKNIQYF	TGCGCCAGCAGCCAAGTACCGGTTAGACGGAGGACCAAAAACATTCAGTACTTC
TRBD1	TRBV6-5	14	TRBJ1-2	NA	CASSSGTGNYGYTF	TGTGCCAGCAGCTCCGGGACAGGAAACTATGGCTACACCTTC
NA	TRBV25-1	14	TRBJ1-6	NA	CASNGGGAYSPLHF	TGTGCCAGCAACGGGGGGGGCGCGTATTCACCCCTCCACTTT
NA	TRBV29-1	12	TRBJ2-7	NA	CSVGDSTYEQYF	TGCAGCGTTGGTGACAGCACCTACGAGCAGTACTTC
TRBD1	TRBV5-5	14	TRBJ2-4	NA	CASSLEGARNIQYF	TGTGCCAGCAGCTTGGAGGGGGCTCGAAACATTCAGTACTTC
NA	TRBV27	16	TRBJ2-1	NA	CASSLSHGHASNEQFF	TGTGCCAGCAGTTTATCCCACGGACATGCCAGCAATGAGCAGTTCTTC
TRBD2	TRBV4-1	16	TRBJ2-1	NA	CASSPLAGGPWNEQFF	TGCGCCAGCAGCCCTCTAGCGGGGGGGCCGTGGAATGAGCAGTTCTTC
NA	TRBV19	15	TRBJ1-1	NA	CASSMVPLTGGEAFF	TGTGCCAGTAGTATGGTTCCCTTGACGGGTGGTGAAGCTTTCTTT
NA	TRBV9	16	TRBJ1-1	NA	CASSPLERELNTEAFF	TGTGCCAGCAGCCCCTTAGAGAGGGAGTTGAACACTGAAGCTTTCTTT
NA	TRBV30	12	TRBJ1-3	NA	CAWKEFGNTIYF	TGTGCCTGGAAAGAGTTTGGAAACACCATATATTTT
TRBD1	TRBV5-1	16	TRBJ2-2	NA	CASSPRTGSNTGELFF	TGCGCCAGCAGCCCCCGGACAGGGTCTAACACCGGGGAGCTGTTTTTT
NA	TRBV6-4	13	TRBJ2-3	NA	CASSAPGTDLQYF	TGTGCCAGCAGTGCCCCCGGGACTGACTTGCAGTATTTT
TRBD1	TRBV11-2	16	TRBJ1-6	NA	CASSLFNNQGDSPLHF	TGTGCCAGCAGCTTATTCAACAATCAGGGGGACTCACCCCTCCACTTT
NA	TRBV30	12	TRBJ1-2	NA	CACGQITYGYTF	TGTGCCTGCGGACAGATAACCTATGGCTACACCTTC
NA	TRBV28	13	TRBJ2-1	NA	CASSYRRGALPLF	TGTGCCAGCAGTTACCGCCGGGGGGCCCTGCCCCTCTTC
NA	TRBV19	14	TRBJ1-5	NA	CASSIPSSNQPQHF	TGTGCCAGTAGTATTCCCAGTAGCAATCAGCCCCAGCATTTT